This TCR beta chain was recovered during a study of Ad26.COV2.S vaccination and SARS-CoV-2 variants. Study results and limitations: Spike-specific TCR breadth ran higher among vaccine recipients than placebo recipients. Possibly, TCR breadth and depth analyses underestimated total T cell responses. Substantial breadth was reportedly displayed by spike-specific CD8+ and CD4+ T cell responses after vaccination.

Germline V gene data show CDR1 as LGHNA and CDR2 as YSLEER. Trimming took off 0 bases at V and 3 bases at J, with 3 bases between the two ends. The CDR3 covers 12 residues. Treatment defined: around 19 received Ad26.COV2.S at low or high dose, single or two shots; five or six received placebo; per-sample allocation not given. Collection of the samples took place on day 63 after the first injection of vaccine or placebo. Donation was by an adult aged 18-55 years who was in Boston. As concerns this clone: Its antigen remains unknown.

Profiled with immunoSEQ multiplex PCR; TCRdb holds only in-frame clones, not every one. Of about 280,000 clones in the sample, more than 70% were seen once. The V call is TRBV4-3, the J call TRBJ2-7; no definite D call. Here the sequenced sample was peripheral blood, taken in a trial of Ad26.COV2.S vaccine versus placebo. This sequence was found in a person aged 18-65 years who received the Ad26.COV2.S COVID-19 vaccine or a placebo. The CDR3 nucleotides are TGCGCCAGCAGCCAAGATCTCTACGAGCAGTACTTC. It codes for CASSQDLYEQYF.